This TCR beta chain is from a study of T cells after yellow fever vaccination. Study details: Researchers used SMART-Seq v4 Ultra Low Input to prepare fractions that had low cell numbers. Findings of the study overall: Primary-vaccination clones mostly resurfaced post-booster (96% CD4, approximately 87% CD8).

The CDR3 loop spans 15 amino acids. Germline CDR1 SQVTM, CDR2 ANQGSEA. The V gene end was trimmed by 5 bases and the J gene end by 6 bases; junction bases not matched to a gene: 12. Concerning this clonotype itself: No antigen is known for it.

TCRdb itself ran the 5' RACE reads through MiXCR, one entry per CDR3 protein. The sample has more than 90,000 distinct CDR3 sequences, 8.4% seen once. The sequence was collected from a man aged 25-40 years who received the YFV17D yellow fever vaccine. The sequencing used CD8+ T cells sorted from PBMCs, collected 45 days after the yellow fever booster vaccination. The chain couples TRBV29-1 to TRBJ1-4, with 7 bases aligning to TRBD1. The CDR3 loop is CSVRGQGGRYEKLFF. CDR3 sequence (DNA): TGCAGCGTTCGAGGGCAAGGGGGCCGTTATGAAAAACTGTTTTTT.